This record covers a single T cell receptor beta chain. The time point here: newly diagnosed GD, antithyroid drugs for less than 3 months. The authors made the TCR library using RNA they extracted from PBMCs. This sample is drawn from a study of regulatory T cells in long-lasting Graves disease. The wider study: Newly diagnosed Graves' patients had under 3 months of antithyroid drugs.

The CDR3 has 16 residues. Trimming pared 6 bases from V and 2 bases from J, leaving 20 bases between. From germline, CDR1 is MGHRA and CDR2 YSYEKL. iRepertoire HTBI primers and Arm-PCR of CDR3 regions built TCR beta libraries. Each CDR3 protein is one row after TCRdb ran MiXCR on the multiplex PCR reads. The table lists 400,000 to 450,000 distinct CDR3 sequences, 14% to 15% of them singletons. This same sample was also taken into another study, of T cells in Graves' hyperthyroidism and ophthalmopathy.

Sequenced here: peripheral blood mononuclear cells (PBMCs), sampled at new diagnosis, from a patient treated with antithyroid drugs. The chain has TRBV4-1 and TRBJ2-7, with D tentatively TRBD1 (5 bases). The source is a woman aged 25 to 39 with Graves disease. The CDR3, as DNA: TGCGCCAGCAGTCAGTTCCTTTTAGACAGTGCCTACGAGCAGTACTTC. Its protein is CASSQFLLDSAYEQYF.